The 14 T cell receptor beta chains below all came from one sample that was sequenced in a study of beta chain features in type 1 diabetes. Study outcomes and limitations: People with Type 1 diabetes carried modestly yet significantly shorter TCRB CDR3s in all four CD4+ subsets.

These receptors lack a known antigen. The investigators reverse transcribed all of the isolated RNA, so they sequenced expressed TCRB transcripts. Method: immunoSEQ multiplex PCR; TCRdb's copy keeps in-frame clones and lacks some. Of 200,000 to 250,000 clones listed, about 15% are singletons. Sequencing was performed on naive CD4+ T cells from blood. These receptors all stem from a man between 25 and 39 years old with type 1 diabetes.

This chain's CDR3 is CASSQALTTSYNEQFF. DNA of the CDR3: TGCGCCAGCAGCCAAGCTTTAACTACCTCCTACAATGAGCAGTTCTTC. The chain couples TRBV4-1 to TRBJ2-1; D ambiguous. This CDR3 contains 16 residues. Germline loops: CDR1 MGHRA, CDR2 YSYEKL. Trimming took 1 base from V and 0 from J, leaving 10 bases between them.

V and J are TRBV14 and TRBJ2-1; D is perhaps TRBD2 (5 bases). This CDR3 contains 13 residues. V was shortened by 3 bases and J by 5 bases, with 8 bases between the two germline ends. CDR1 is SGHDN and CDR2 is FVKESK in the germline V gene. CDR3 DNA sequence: TGTGCCAGCAGCCAGGGGAGACACAATGAGCAGTTCTTC. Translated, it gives CASSQGRHNEQFF.

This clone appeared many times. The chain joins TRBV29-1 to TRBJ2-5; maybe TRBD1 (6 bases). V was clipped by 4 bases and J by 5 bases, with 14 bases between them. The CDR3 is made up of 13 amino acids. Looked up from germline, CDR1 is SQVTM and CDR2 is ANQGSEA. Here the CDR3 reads CSVATGPRETQYF. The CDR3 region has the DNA TGCAGCGTTGCTACAGGGCCCCGGGAGACCCAGTACTTC. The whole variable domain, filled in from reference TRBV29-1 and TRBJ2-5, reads SAVISQKPSRDICQRGTSLTIQCQVDSQVTMMFWYRQQPGQSLTLIATANQGSEATYESGFVIDKFPISRPNLTFSTLTVSNMSPEDSSIYLCSVATGPRETQYFGPGTRLLVL.

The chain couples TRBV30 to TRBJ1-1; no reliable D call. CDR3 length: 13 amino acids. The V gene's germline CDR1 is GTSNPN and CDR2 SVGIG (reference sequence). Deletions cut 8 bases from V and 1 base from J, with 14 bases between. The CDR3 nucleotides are TGTGCCGCAAGTACGAGGAGGAACACTGAAGCTTTCTTT. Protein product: CAASTRRNTEAFF.

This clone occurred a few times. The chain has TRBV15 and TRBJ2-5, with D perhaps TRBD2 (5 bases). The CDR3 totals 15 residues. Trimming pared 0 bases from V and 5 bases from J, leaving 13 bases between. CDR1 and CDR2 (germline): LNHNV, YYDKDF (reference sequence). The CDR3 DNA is TGTGCCACCAGCAGAGATACGGGGAATGGGGAGACCCAGTACTTC. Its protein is CATSRDTGNGETQYF. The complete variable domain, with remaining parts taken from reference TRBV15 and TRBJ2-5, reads DAMVIQNPRYQVTQFGKPVTLSCSQTLNHNVMYWYQQKSSQAPKLLFHYYDKDFNNEADTPDNFQSRRPNTSFCFLDIRSPGLGDTAMYLCATSRDTGNGETQYFGPGTRLLVL.

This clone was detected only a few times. The CDR3 here is CASSLTGNTGELFF. The CDR3 bases are TGCGCCAGCAGCTTGACGGGGAACACCGGGGAGCTGTTTTTT. The chain uses TRBV5-1 and TRBJ2-2; no clear D gene. Germline V gene sequence: CDR1 SGHRS, CDR2 YFSETQ. Trimming removed 1 base from V and 1 base from J, with 5 bases in between. The CDR3 consists of 14 residues.

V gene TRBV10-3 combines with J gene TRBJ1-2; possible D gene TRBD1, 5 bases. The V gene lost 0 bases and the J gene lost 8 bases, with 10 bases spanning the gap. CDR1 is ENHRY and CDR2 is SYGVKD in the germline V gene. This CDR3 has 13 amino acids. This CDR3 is CAISESQGSGYTF. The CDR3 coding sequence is TGTGCCATCAGTGAGTCGCAGGGTAGCGGCTACACCTTC.

CDR3 residues: CAVSGGPGDTQYF. The DNA of the CDR3 is TGTGCCGTAAGCGGGGGGCCGGGGGATACGCAGTATTTT. V is TRBV7-2 and J is TRBJ2-3, with 9 bases identical to TRBD2. The CDR3 totals 13 residues. The trim removed 11 bases at V and 6 bases at J, leaving 9 bases unmatched. Germline-derived CDR1 and CDR2 are SGHTA and FQGNSA.

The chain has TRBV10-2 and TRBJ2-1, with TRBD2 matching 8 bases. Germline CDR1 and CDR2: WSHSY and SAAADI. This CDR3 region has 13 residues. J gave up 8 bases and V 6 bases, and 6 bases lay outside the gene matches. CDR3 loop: CASSGRDGDEQFF. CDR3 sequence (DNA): TGCGCCAGCAGCGGGAGGGATGGGGATGAGCAGTTCTTC.

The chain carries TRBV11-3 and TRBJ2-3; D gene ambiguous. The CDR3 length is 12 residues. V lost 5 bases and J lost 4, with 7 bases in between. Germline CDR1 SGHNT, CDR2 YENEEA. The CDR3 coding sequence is TGTGCCAGCAGCGGTGTAGCAGATACGCAGTATTTT. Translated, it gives CASSGVADTQYF.

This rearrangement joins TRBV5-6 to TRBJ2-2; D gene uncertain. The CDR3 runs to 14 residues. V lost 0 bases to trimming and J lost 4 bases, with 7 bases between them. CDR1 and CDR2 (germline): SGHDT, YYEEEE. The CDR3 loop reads CASSLVHITGELFF. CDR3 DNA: TGTGCCAGCAGCTTGGTACACATCACCGGGGAGCTGTTTTTT.

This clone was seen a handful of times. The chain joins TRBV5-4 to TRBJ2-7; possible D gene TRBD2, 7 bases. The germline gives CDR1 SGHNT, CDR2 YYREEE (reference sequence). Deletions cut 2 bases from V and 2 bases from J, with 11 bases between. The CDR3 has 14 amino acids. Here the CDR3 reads CASSLTGGTYEQYF. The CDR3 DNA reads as TGTGCCAGCAGCTTAACGGGGGGCACCTACGAGCAGTACTTC. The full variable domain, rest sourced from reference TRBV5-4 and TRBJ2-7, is ETGVTQSPTHLIKTRGQQVTLRCSSQSGHNTVSWYQQALGQGPQFIFQYYREEENGRGNFPPRFSGLQFPNYSSELNVNALELDDSALYLCASSLTGGTYEQYFGPGTRLTVT.

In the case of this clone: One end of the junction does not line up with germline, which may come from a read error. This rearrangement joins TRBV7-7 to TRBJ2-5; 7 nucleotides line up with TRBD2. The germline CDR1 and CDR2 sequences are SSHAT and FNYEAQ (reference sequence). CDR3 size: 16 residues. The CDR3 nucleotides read TGTGCTAGCAGCCCCCTCCGGCAGGGAGGGCAAGAGACCCAGTACTTC. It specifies CASSPLRQGGQETQYF.

The CDR3 here is CASSPPRQGIGYTF. The DNA for the CDR3 is TGTGCCAGCTCACCACCGCGTCAGGGGATAGGCTACACCTTC. This chain connects TRBV18 to TRBJ1-2, with D possibly being TRBD1 (6 bases). V was cut by 0 bases and J by 8 bases, with 13 bases left in between. This CDR3 has 14 amino acids. The germline CDR1 and CDR2 sequences are KGHSH and LQKENI.